This T cell receptor (beta chain) originates from a study of blood T cells in healthy people across ages. A sample-barcoded 5' primer and a J-beta primer mix were used in a second PCR of roughly 7 to 12 cycles. Every cDNA molecule bore a tag from a template-switch adaptor containing 12 random nucleotides. MiXCR, run by TCRdb on the 5' RACE reads, gives a single entry per CDR3 protein. The data show hundreds of thousands of distinct CDR3 sequences, with just over 55% seen just once and under 30% held by the top ten. The V end lost 3 bases, the J end lost 2 bases, and 18 bases lay between the germline ends. This CDR3 spans 16 amino acids. Germline V CDR1 and CDR2: DFQATT, SNEGSKA (reference sequence).

The chain has TRBV20-1 and TRBJ2-3; D not resolved. This clonotype originated in a man in his forties or fifties in good health. Source material: blood. The DNA of the CDR3 is TGCAGTGCTAGTGGCCTAGTGGCTACATACACAGATACGCAGTATTTT. The encoded protein is CSASGLVATYTDTQYF.